A single sample is the source of the 31 T cell receptor beta chains below, sequenced in a study of Ad26.COV2.S vaccination and SARS-CoV-2 variants. As to treatment: roughly 18 received Ad26.COV2.S at low or high dose, single or two shots; roughly five received placebo; per-sample allocation not given. The study sampled participants on day 63 after the first vaccine or placebo injection. The method was immunoSEQ multiplex PCR; TCRdb's version includes in-frame clones alone and lacks a portion of them. The sample records approximately 280,000 clones, about 89% being singletons. This sample comprised peripheral blood, obtained in a trial of Ad26.COV2.S vaccine versus placebo. These receptors were collected from a person aged 18-65 years who received the Ad26.COV2.S COVID-19 vaccine or a placebo.

The chain combines TRBV7-7 with TRBJ2-3, with 12 nucleotides matching TRBD1. Germline CDR1 SSHAT, CDR2 FNYEAQ (reference sequence). This CDR3 has 18 amino acids. V lost 0 bases, J lost 3 bases, and 7 bases stayed unmatched. The CDR3 DNA is TGTGCCAGCAGCTTAGCCCAACCGGGACAGGGGGCAACAGATACGCAGTATTTT. It yields the protein CASSLAQPGQGATDTQYF.

CDR3 amino acids: CASSPEGVTGELFF. CDR3 DNA: TGCGCCAGCAGCCCGGAGGGGGTCACCGGGGAGCTGTTTTTT. V gene TRBV5-1 combines with J gene TRBJ2-2, with D perhaps given as TRBD1 or TRBD2 (6 bases each). Per the germline V gene, CDR1 is SGHRS and CDR2 is YFSETQ. The CDR3 covers 14 residues. V lost 4 bases to trimming and J lost 4 bases, with 11 bases between them.

This clone occurred once. The rearrangement links TRBV7-2 to TRBJ1-1; a possible D gene is TRBD1 (5 bases). The CDR3 covers 13 residues. The germline V gene encodes CDR1 SGHTA and CDR2 FQGNSA. V was trimmed by 5 bases and J by 2 bases, leaving 9 bases between them. The CDR3 DNA reads TGTGCCAGCAGCCTCCGGACAAACACTGAAGCTTTCTTT. This translates into CASSLRTNTEAFF.

Comments on this clone: The sample contains more than one DNA sequence encoding this CDR3. The CDR3 bases are TGTGCCAGCAGTTACTCGGTGGGCGGCGGCTATGGCTACACCTTC. It specifies CASSYSVGGGYGYTF. The V call is TRBV6-5, the J call TRBJ1-2; D is unclear. The germline V and J ends were trimmed by 0 bases and 4 bases, with 12 bases remaining between them. The germline V gene has CDR1 MNHEY and CDR2 SVGAGI. This CDR3 spans 15 amino acids.

The chain joins TRBV19 to TRBJ2-4, with D unresolved. CDR1 is LNHDA and CDR2 is SQIVND in the germline V gene (reference sequence). CDR3 length equals 11 residues. V lost 8 bases and J 13 bases, leaving 15 bases between the germline ends. Here the CDR3 DNA reads TGTGCCAGTTCGCGTTTATCTCGGCAGTACTTC. It is translated as CASSRLSRQYF.

Points on this clone: This sample also contains other DNA sequences that code for the same CDR3. The chain is built from TRBV12-3 or TRBV12-4 and TRBJ1-1; perhaps TRBD1 as D (5 bases). V lost 5 bases and J 1 base, leaving 8 bases between the germline ends. The CDR3 has 13 residues. As DNA, the CDR3 is TGTGCCAGCAGTCCCACAGGGAACACTGAAGCTTTCTTT. It is translated as CASSPTGNTEAFF.

This chain links TRBV6-5 with TRBJ1-1; a possible D gene is TRBD1 (5 bases). The length of the CDR3 is 14 residues. The germline V gene encodes CDR1 MNHEY and CDR2 SVGAGI. V was trimmed by 6 bases and J by 1 base, leaving 12 bases between them. CDR3 coding DNA: TGTGCCAGCAGCCCGATCGACAGGAACACTGAAGCTTTCTTT. It codes for CASSPIDRNTEAFF.

This sequence joins TRBV6-5 and TRBJ1-2; 7 bases map to TRBD1. CDR3 length: 15 amino acids. Germline CDR1 MNHEY, CDR2 SVGAGI. The V segment lost 6 bases and the J segment 0 bases; nucleotides outside the gene matches: 7. This CDR3 reads CASRTTGDANYGYTF. CDR3 DNA: TGTGCCAGCAGAACAACAGGGGACGCTAACTATGGCTACACCTTC.

The rearrangement uses TRBV4-3 and TRBJ1-6; D is possibly TRBD1 (6 bases). This CDR3 has 16 amino acids. Trimming shortened V by 0 bases and J by 7 bases, and 13 bases separated the two germline ends. CDR1 is LGHNA and CDR2 is YSLEER in the germline V gene. The CDR3 loop is CASSQDRLQGNSPLHF. The CDR3, as DNA: TGCGCCAGCAGCCAAGATCGTCTCCAGGGGAATTCACCCCTCCACTTT.

The chain links TRBV6-5 to TRBJ1-2; weak D call: TRBD1 (6 bases). The CDR3 is made up of 14 amino acids. Germline lookup yields CDR1 MNHEY and CDR2 SVGAGI. The V end lost 5 bases, the J end lost 6 bases, and 16 bases lay between the germline ends. The CDR3 is CASSIRQDGDGYTF. DNA for the CDR3: TGTGCCAGCAGTATCAGACAGGATGGGGATGGCTACACCTTC.

This chain connects TRBV5-4 to TRBJ1-4; weak D call: TRBD1 (5 bases). The CDR3 has 15 amino acids. The ends were cut back, 4 bases at V and 4 bases at J, with 14 bases in the middle. The germline V gene encodes CDR1 SGHNT and CDR2 YYREEE (reference sequence). The CDR3 is CASSPGRIGNEKLFF. The CDR3 nucleotides are TGTGCCAGCAGCCCGGGACGGATCGGTAATGAAAAACTGTTTTTT.

The chain couples TRBV7-3 to TRBJ1-5; D might be TRBD1 (6 bases). V was pared by 1 base and J by 4 bases, with 14 bases between. This CDR3 is 16 amino acids long. In germline, CDR1 is SGHTA, CDR2 FQGTGA. This chain's CDR3 is CASSLRGQGENQPQHF. The DNA of the CDR3 is TGTGCCAGCAGCTTAAGGGGGCAGGGAGAAAATCAGCCCCAGCATTTT.

This clone was observed once. At the DNA level, this CDR3 is encoded by other sequences in the same sample as well. The chain recombines TRBV28 with TRBJ1-2, with TRBD1 identical over 12 bases. This CDR3 has 14 amino acids. The germline V gene has CDR1 MDHEN and CDR2 SYDVKM. The J segment lost 4 bases and the V segment lost 4 bases, leaving 1 base of the junction unmatched. CDR3 bases: TGTGCCAGCAGTTCGGGACAGGGGGCCTATGGCTACACCTTC. The encoded protein is CASSSGQGAYGYTF.

The J gene is TRBJ2-7, the V gene TRBV21-1; the table's D call, TRBD2, was not checked against the DNA. TRBV21-1 is classified as a pseudogene. The CDR3 contains 18 residues. The CDR3 DNA is TGTGCCAGCAGCCCCCTTGTGACTAGCGGATGCAGCTCCTACGAGCAGTACTTC. This sequence encodes CASSPLVTSGCSSYEQYF.

The rearrangement links TRBV4-2 to TRBJ1-5, with 7 bases fitting TRBD1. The CDR3 loop spans 16 amino acids. Germline CDR1 is LGHNA and CDR2 is YNFKEQ. V shed 0 bases and J 4 bases; nucleotides not matched to a gene: 6. The CDR3 reads CASSQEGGTANQPQHF. In DNA, the CDR3 is TGTGCCAGCAGCCAAGAGGGTGGGACAGCTAATCAGCCCCAGCATTTT.

The rearrangement joins TRBV5-6 to TRBJ2-1, with 10 positions matching TRBD1. From germline, CDR1 is SGHDT and CDR2 YYEEEE. V was pared by 2 bases and J by 4 bases, with 3 bases of the junction left unmatched. This CDR3 spans 15 amino acids. The CDR3 nucleotides read TGTGCCAGCAGCTTTGGGGACAGGGGTTACAATGAGCAGTTCTTC. Its translation is CASSFGDRGYNEQFF.

The rearrangement uses TRBV29-1 and TRBJ2-7; possible D gene TRBD2, 6 bases. V gave up 3 bases and J gave up 3 bases, with 18 bases separating them. Per germline, CDR1 SQVTM and CDR2 ANQGSEA. The CDR3 consists of 15 residues. CDR3 region: CSVDYRSGGVYEQYF. The CDR3 DNA reads as TGCAGCGTTGATTACCGATCCGGGGGAGTCTACGAGCAGTACTTC.

This clone has a count of ten or more. The rearrangement uses TRBV5-1 and TRBJ1-1; D unclear. The CDR3 is 15 amino acids. Germline V gives CDR1 SGHRS, CDR2 YFSETQ. Deletions cut 4 bases from V and 0 bases from J, with 13 bases between. In nucleotides, the CDR3 is TGCGCCAGCAGCCTCGGCGACATCCTGAACACTGAAGCTTTCTTT. Amino acid sequence: CASSLGDILNTEAFF.

V usage is TRBV19 and J usage is TRBJ1-1, with D possibly TRBD1 on 6 matching bases. Per germline, CDR1 LNHDA and CDR2 SQIVND (reference sequence). V gave up 3 bases and J gave up 6 bases, with 14 bases separating them. The CDR3 sequence is 14 residues long. The DNA for the CDR3 is TGTGCCAGTAGTATTCAGGGGCGAGGCTCTGAAGCTTTCTTT. Protein: CASSIQGRGSEAFF.

CDR3 nucleotides: TGTGCCAGCAGAGTTGGGGGGTCCCGTCTACCAGGGGAAACCTACGAGCAGTACTTC. This sequence encodes CASRVGGSRLPGETYEQYF. The chain combines TRBV2 with TRBJ2-7, with D perhaps given as TRBD1 or TRBD2 (6 bases each). V lost 6 bases, J lost 2 bases, and 29 bases lay in between. This CDR3 is 19 amino acids long. Germline V gene lookup returns CDR1 SNHLY and CDR2 FYNNEI.

This clone has only one observation. The chain carries TRBV5-1 and TRBJ1-3, with a possible D match to TRBD1 (5 bases). V was clipped by 0 bases and J by 0 bases, with 7 bases between them. This CDR3 has 15 residues. Looked up from germline, CDR1 is SGHRS and CDR2 is YFSETQ. The CDR3 sequence: CASSLVGLSGNTIYF. As DNA, the CDR3 is TGCGCCAGCAGCTTGGTGGGACTCTCTGGAAACACCATATATTTT.

The rearrangement joins TRBV5-1 to TRBJ2-5; 12 bases match TRBD2. Germline V gives CDR1 SGHRS, CDR2 YFSETQ. The CDR3 loop spans 14 amino acids. After removal of 3 bases from V and 5 bases from J, the junction contained 2 bases not matched to a gene. The CDR3 DNA reads as TGCGCCAGCAGCTGGGGGACTAGCGGGGAGACCCAGTACTTC. Its translation: CASSWGTSGETQYF.

The rearrangement joins TRBV4-2 to TRBJ1-1; possibly TRBD1 for D (5 bases). The ends were cut back, 1 base at V and 1 base at J, with 10 bases in the middle. CDR3 size: 15 residues. Germline CDR1 and CDR2: LGHNA and YNFKEQ. The CDR3 sequence: CASSQAGTGNTEAFF. The CDR3 region has the DNA TGTGCCAGCAGCCAAGCCGGGACGGGGAACACTGAAGCTTTCTTT.

The V call is TRBV19, the J call TRBJ1-5; possible D gene TRBD1, 6 bases. The CDR3 has 15 amino acids. V was clipped by 3 bases and J by 2 bases, with 11 bases between them. CDR1 and CDR2 from the germline V gene are LNHDA and SQIVND (reference sequence). The CDR3 sequence is CASSIGGAGNQPQHF. The CDR3 DNA is TGTGCCAGTAGTATCGGGGGGGCTGGCAATCAGCCCCAGCATTTT.

The chain combines TRBV13 with TRBJ2-7, with D unclear. The CDR3 totals 18 residues. Trimming took 3 bases from V and 4 from J, leaving 25 bases between them. Germline V gene lookup returns CDR1 PRHDT and CDR2 FYEKMQ (reference sequence). The CDR3 sequence is CASSFKASWGGREYEQYF. The CDR3 DNA is TGTGCCAGCAGCTTCAAGGCTAGTTGGGGTGGGCGCGAATACGAGCAGTACTTC.

The chain recombines TRBV6-2 or TRBV6-3 with TRBJ1-1; no reliable D call. V lost 2 bases and J lost 1, with 5 bases in between. Germline CDR1 is MNHEY and CDR2 is SVGEGT. This CDR3 has 13 residues. In DNA form, the CDR3 reads TGTGCCAGCAGTTACCGCGGGAACACTGAAGCTTTCTTT. Its protein product is CASSYRGNTEAFF.

In this sample, this clone turned up a few times. The V gene is TRBV28, the J gene TRBJ1-5; perhaps TRBD1 as D (6 bases). CDR1 is MDHEN and CDR2 is SYDVKM in the germline V gene. The CDR3 loop spans 13 amino acids. Trimming removed 1 base from V and 15 bases from J, with 16 bases in between. CDR3 sequence reads: CASSLSNGDIWHF. CDR3 nucleotides: TGTGCCAGCAGTTTATCTAATGGGGACATTTGGCATTTT. Supplemented by reference TRBV28 and TRBJ1-5, the full variable domain reads DVKVTQSSRYLVKRTGEKVFLECVQDMDHENMFWYRQDPGLGLRLIYFSYDVKMKEKGDIPEGYSVSREKKERFSLILESASTNQTSMYLCASSLSNGDIWHFGDGTRLSIL.

J is TRBJ1-2 and V is TRBV27; D perhaps matches TRBD1 (5 bases). The CDR3 totals 13 residues. Per the germline V gene, CDR1 is MNHEY and CDR2 is SMNVEV (reference sequence). Trimming removed 2 bases from V and 9 bases from J, with 13 bases in between. In DNA, the CDR3 is TGTGCCAGCAGTTTAGACGGGACTATTCGCTACACCTTC. Its protein product is CASSLDGTIRYTF.

The genes are TRBV30 and TRBJ2-5; D is undetermined. Per germline, CDR1 GTSNPN and CDR2 SVGIG (reference sequence). Deletions cut 3 bases from V and 7 bases from J, with 12 bases between. This CDR3 comprises 12 residues. The CDR3 DNA follows: TGTGCCTGGAGCGGGCCCGATAGGACCCAGTACTTC. Translated, it gives CAWSGPDRTQYF.

The DNA for the CDR3 is TGTGCCAGCAGCTTACAACAGGGGACTGGAAACACCATATATTTT. Amino acids: CASSLQQGTGNTIYF. The V and J genes are TRBV11-2 and TRBJ1-3; 7 bases line up with TRBD1. This CDR3 spans 15 amino acids. V dropped 2 bases and J dropped 2; count of bases not matched to a gene: 3. Germline CDR1 and CDR2: SGHAT and FQNNGV.

V gene TRBV7-5 combines with J gene TRBJ2-3; the listed D gene, TRBD2, was not tested against the DNA. TRBV7-5 is a recognized pseudogene. This CDR3 spans 16 amino acids. CDR3 in amino acids: CVRSLAGGSGSDTQYF. CDR3 in DNA: TGTGTCAGAAGCTTAGCAGGCGGGAGTGGGTCAGATACGCAGTATTTT.